The 15 T cell receptor beta chains presented below share a single source sample, sequenced in a study of CD8+CD57+ T cells in acquired aplastic anemia. TCR beta VDJ combinations and CDR3 sequences were profiled from genomic DNA. A single record per CDR3 protein comes from TCRdb applying MiXCR to the reads. The sample lists about 81,000 distinct CDR3 sequences, roughly half occurring once. The sequenced sample consisted of sorted CD4+, CD8+, or CD8+CD57+ T cells (not recorded which) from PBMCs. The source of these receptors is a human donor in good health, serving as a control.

This clonotype was seen many times. The CDR3 loop is CSARENRGWTEAFF. DNA for the CDR3: TGCAGTGCTAGAGAGAACAGGGGATGGACTGAAGCTTTCTTT. The chain has TRBV20-1 and TRBJ1-1; 7 nucleotides match TRBD1. The CDR3 spans 14 residues. Germline V gives CDR1 DFQATT, CDR2 SNEGSKA (reference sequence). V gave up 0 bases and J gave up 5 bases; unmatched junction bases: 6.

There are a few counts of this clonotype. The chain links TRBV27 to TRBJ2-1; 11 nucleotides match TRBD2. Germline-derived CDR1 and CDR2 are MNHEY and SMNVEV (reference sequence). CDR3 length: 16 amino acids. V lost 6 bases to trimming and J lost 4 bases; unmatched junction nucleotides: 8. CDR3 sequence (DNA): TGTGCCAGCAGGGATCCGGGACTAGCGGAGTACAATGAGCAGTTCTTC. Translating it yields CASRDPGLAEYNEQFF.

This rearrangement joins TRBV7-9 to TRBJ2-2; D is undetermined. The CDR3 loop spans 13 amino acids. Trimming cost V 1 base and J 5 bases, with 5 bases left between them. Germline V gives CDR1 SEHNR, CDR2 FQNEAQ (reference sequence). The CDR3 is CASSLDRTGELFF. DNA for the CDR3: TGTGCCAGCAGCTTAGATAGAACCGGGGAGCTGTTTTTT.

The V and J genes are TRBV7-6 and TRBJ2-7, with unresolved D. The germline V gene has CDR1 SGHVS and CDR2 FNYEAQ. The CDR3 sequence is 12 residues long. The V and J ends lost 2 bases and 6 bases respectively, with 8 bases between them. CDR3 nucleotide sequence: TGTGCCAGCAGCTTACGCTCCGGCGAGCAGTACTTC. Translation gives CASSLRSGEQYF.

This clonotype was detected only a few times. The genes are TRBV7-8 and TRBJ1-1; D gene ambiguous. V was clipped by 11 bases and J by 5 bases, with 12 bases between them. The CDR3 is 11 residues long. Germline V gives CDR1 SGHVS, CDR2 FQNEAQ. The CDR3 reads CAWRRETEAFF. CDR3 nucleotide sequence: TGTGCCTGGAGAAGGGAAACTGAAGCTTTCTTT.

This chain connects TRBV19 to TRBJ1-5; 8 nucleotides agree with TRBD1. The CDR3 extends over 13 amino acids. The germline gives CDR1 LNHDA, CDR2 SQIVND (reference sequence). With V trimmed by 10 bases and J by 3 bases, 5 bases remained unmatched. The CDR3 reads CATPDRDNQPQHF. Here the CDR3 DNA reads TGTGCCACTCCGGACAGGGACAATCAGCCCCAGCATTTT.

The chain is built from TRBV2 and TRBJ2-7; D not certain. The CDR3 is made up of 14 amino acids. Per germline, CDR1 SNHLY and CDR2 FYNNEI. V lost 1 base and J 4 bases, leaving 11 bases between the germline ends. The CDR3 DNA reads as TGTGCCAGCAGTGAAGACGTAGAGTTTTACGAGCAGTACTTC. It is translated as CASSEDVEFYEQYF.

The chain has TRBV9 and TRBJ2-7; 8 nucleotides match TRBD2. The CDR3 sequence is 14 residues long. Germline values: CDR1 SGDLS, CDR2 YYNGEE. The V gene end was trimmed by 7 bases and the J gene end by 5 bases; junction bases not matched to a gene: 11. The CDR3 nucleotides are TGTGCCAGCTGGAGGAGTAGCGGGGTCCACGAGCAGTACGTC. This gives the protein CASWRSSGVHEQYV.

This clonotype was counted once. The gene calls are TRBV29-1 and TRBJ1-1; 9 bases are shared with TRBD1. Trimming cost V 3 bases and J 6 bases; bases outside gene matches: 5. Germline lookup yields CDR1 SQVTM and CDR2 ANQGSEA. The CDR3 contains 13 residues. The DNA for the CDR3 is TGCAGCGTTGAGAGACAGGGGGTCCCTGAAGCTTTCTTT. It encodes CSVERQGVPEAFF.

Ten or more counts support this clonotype. The chain employs TRBV14 and TRBJ1-2; D perhaps matches TRBD1 (5 bases). Germline CDR1 is SGHDN and CDR2 is FVKESK. V gave up 2 bases and J gave up 3 bases, with 13 bases separating them. The CDR3 totals 15 residues. CDR3 DNA: TGTGCCAGCAGCCAATCGCTGGGGGTGGACTATGGCTACACCTTC. This codes for CASSQSLGVDYGYTF.

V and J are TRBV6-1 and TRBJ1-2; D possibly corresponds to TRBD1 (5 bases). V was shortened by 6 bases and J by 8 bases, with 16 bases between the two germline ends. Per germline, CDR1 MNHNS and CDR2 SASEGT. The CDR3 sequence is 13 residues long. The CDR3 coding sequence is TGTGCCAGCAGCCTCGACTCCAGGGTAGGCTACACCTTC. This encodes CASSLDSRVGYTF.

Points on this clonotype: The conserved phenylalanine or tryptophan is not found at the CDR3 terminus, so this likely reflects a read error. The chain carries TRBV9 and TRBJ2-5; D perhaps matches TRBD1 (5 bases). Trimming took 0 bases from V and 5 from J, leaving 11 bases between them. The CDR3 is 14 amino acids. Germline V gene sequence: CDR1 SGDLS, CDR2 YYNGEE. CDR3 amino acids: CASSVAGSGETQYL. The CDR3 DNA is TGTGCCAGCAGCGTAGCAGGGTCAGGGGAGACCCAGTACCTC.

This clonotype was observed a handful of times. The chain joins TRBV2 to TRBJ2-2, with 14 bases identical to TRBD2. The trim removed 5 bases at V and 3 bases at J, leaving 5 bases unmatched. The CDR3 runs 17 residues. CDR1 SNHLY and CDR2 FYNNEI come from the germline V gene. CDR3 sequence: CASSPGLAGAHTGELFF. The CDR3 DNA reads as TGTGCCAGCAGTCCGGGACTAGCGGGGGCCCACACCGGGGAGCTGTTTTTT.

A few counts support this clonotype. A much larger clone lies a single base off, so this may be a read error. The chain combines TRBV9 with TRBJ2-7, with 11 positions matching TRBD1. In germline, CDR1 is SGDLS, CDR2 YYNGEE. This CDR3 has 14 residues. CDR3: CASSDRTGGYEQHF. The CDR3 nucleotides are TGTGCCAGCAGCGACCGGACAGGGGGCTACGAGCAGCACTTC.

The rearrangement uses TRBV25-1 and TRBJ1-2; no reliable D call. The germline V gene has CDR1 MGHDK and CDR2 SYGVNS. The germline V and J ends were trimmed by 1 base and 5 bases, with 8 bases remaining between them. This CDR3 region has 13 residues. CDR3 region: CASSELDWYGYTF. CDR3 bases: TGTGCCAGCAGTGAATTGGACTGGTATGGCTACACCTTC.